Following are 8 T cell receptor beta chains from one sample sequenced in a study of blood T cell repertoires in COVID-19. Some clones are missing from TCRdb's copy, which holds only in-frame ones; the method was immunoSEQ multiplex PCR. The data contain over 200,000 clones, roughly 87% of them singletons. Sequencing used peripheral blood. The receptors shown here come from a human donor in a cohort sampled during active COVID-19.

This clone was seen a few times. The CDR3 is CASSSDGEGKLFF. The CDR3 bases are TGTGCCAGCAGTTCTGACGGAGAGGGAAAACTGTTTTTT. The chain recombines TRBV6-6 with TRBJ1-4; D call uncertain. The V end lost 4 bases, the J end lost 10 bases, and 13 bases lay between the germline ends. The CDR3 spans 13 residues. CDR1 is MNHNY and CDR2 is SVGAGI in the germline V gene (reference sequence).

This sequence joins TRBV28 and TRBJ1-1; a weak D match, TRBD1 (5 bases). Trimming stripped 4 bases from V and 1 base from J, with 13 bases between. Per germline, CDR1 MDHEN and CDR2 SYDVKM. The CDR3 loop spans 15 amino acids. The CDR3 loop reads CASSYLDRGNTEAFF. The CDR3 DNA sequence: TGTGCCAGCAGTTACTTAGACAGAGGGAACACTGAAGCTTTCTTT.

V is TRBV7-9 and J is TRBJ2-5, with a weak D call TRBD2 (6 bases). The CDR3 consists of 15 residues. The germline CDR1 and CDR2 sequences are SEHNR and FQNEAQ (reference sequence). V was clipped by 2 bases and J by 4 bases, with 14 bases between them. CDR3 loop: CASSLYAGQGETQYF. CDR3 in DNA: TGTGCCAGCAGCTTATATGCGGGGCAGGGAGAGACCCAGTACTTC.

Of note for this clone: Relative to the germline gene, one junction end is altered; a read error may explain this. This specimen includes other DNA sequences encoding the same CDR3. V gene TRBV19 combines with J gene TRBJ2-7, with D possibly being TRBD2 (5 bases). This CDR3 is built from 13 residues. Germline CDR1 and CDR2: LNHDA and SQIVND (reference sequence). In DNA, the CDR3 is TGTGCTAGTAGTCGATTCGAGGGCTACGAGCAGTACTTC. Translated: CASSRFEGYEQYF. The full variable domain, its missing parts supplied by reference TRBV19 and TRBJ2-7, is DGGITQSPKYLFRKEGQNVTLSCEQNLNHDAMYWYRQDPGQGLRLIYYSQIVNDFQKGDIAEGYSVSREKKESFPLTVTSAQKNPTAFYLCASSRFEGYEQYFGPGTRLTVT.

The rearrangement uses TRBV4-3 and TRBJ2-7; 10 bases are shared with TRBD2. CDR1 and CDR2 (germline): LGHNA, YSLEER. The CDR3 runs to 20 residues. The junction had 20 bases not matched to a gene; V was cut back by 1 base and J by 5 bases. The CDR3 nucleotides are TGCGCCAGCAGCCAAGTAGCCTCCCTAGCGGGGGCCCCTTTGGGTGACGAGCAGTACTTC. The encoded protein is CASSQVASLAGAPLGDEQYF.

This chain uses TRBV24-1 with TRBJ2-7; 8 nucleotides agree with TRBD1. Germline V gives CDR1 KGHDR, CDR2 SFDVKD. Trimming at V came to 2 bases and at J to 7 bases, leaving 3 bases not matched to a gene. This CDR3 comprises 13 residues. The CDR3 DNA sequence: TGTGCCACCAGTGATTGGAGACAGGGGGAGCAGTACTTC. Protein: CATSDWRQGEQYF.

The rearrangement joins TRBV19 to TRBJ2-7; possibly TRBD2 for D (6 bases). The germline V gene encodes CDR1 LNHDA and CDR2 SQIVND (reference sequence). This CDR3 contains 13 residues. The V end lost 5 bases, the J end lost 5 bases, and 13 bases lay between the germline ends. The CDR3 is CASSGLTRHEQYF. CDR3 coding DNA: TGTGCCAGTAGTGGACTAACTCGGCACGAGCAGTACTTC.

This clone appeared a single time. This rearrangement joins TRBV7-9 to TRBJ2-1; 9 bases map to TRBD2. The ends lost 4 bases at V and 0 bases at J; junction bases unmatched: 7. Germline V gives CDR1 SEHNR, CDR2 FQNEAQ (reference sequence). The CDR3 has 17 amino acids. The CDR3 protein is CASSSLSGGRSYNEQFF. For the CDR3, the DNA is TGTGCCAGCAGCTCCCTTAGCGGGGGACGCTCCTACAATGAGCAGTTCTTC.